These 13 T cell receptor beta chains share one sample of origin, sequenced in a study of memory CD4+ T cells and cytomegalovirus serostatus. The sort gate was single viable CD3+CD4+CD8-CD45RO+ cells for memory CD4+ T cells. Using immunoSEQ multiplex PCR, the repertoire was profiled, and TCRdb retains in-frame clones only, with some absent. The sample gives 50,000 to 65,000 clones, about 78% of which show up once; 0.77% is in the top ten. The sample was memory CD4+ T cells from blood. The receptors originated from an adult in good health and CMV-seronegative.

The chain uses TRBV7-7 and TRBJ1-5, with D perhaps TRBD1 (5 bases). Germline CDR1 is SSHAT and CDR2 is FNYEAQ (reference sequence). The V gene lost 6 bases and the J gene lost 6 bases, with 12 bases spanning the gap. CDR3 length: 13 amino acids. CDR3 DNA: TGTGCCAGCAGTTCGGACATCGGTCAGCCCCAGCATTTT. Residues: CASSSDIGQPQHF.

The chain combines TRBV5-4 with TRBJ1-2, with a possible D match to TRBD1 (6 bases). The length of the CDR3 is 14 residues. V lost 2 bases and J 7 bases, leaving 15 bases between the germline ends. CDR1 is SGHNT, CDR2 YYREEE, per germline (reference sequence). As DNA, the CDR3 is TGTGCCAGCAGCTTAACATCACAGGGTCCTGGCTACACCTTC. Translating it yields CASSLTSQGPGYTF.

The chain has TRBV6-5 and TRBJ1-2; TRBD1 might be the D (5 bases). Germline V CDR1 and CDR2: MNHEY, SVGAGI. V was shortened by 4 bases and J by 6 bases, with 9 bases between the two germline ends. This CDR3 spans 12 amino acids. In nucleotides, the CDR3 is TGTGCCAGCAGTTCTCGGGGCCATGGCTACACCTTC. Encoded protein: CASSSRGHGYTF.

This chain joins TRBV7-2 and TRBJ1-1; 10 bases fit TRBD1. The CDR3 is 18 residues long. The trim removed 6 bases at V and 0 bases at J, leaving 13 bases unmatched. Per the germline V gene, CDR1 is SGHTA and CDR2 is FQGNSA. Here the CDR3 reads CASSKRSGTGALNTEAFF. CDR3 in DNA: TGTGCCAGCAGTAAAAGATCCGGGACAGGGGCTCTGAACACTGAAGCTTTCTTT.

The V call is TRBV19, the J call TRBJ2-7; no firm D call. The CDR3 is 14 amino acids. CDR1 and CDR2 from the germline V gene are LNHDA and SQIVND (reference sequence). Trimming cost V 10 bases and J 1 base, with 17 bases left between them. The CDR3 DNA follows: TGTGCCACCTCCGTAGTTTGGGGATCCTACGAGCAGTACTTC. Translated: CATSVVWGSYEQYF.

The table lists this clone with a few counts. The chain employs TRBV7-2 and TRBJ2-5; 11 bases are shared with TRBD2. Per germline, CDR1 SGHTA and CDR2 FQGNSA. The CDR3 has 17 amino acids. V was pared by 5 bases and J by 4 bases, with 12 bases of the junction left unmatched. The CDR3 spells CASSPRTTSGGGETQYF. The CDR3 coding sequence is TGTGCCAGCAGCCCGAGAACCACTAGCGGGGGTGGAGAGACCCAGTACTTC. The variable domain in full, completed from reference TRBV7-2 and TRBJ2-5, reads GAGVSQSPSNKVTEKGKDVELRCDPISGHTALYWYRQSLGQGLEFLIYFQGNSAPDKSGLPSDRFSAERTGGSVSTLTIQRTQQEDSAVYLCASSPRTTSGGGETQYFGPGTRLLVL.

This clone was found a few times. Written as DNA, the CDR3 is TGTGCCAGCAGCGCCATACGGGGCTACGAGCAGTACTTC. Residues: CASSAIRGYEQYF. The gene calls are TRBV7-2 and TRBJ2-7, with a tentative D call TRBD2 (5 bases). V lost 5 bases and J lost 3, with 11 bases in between. Germline lookup yields CDR1 SGHTA and CDR2 FQGNSA. This CDR3 is built from 13 residues.

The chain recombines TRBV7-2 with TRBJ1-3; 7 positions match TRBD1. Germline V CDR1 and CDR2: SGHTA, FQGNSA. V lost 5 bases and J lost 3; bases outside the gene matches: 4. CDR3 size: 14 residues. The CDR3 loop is CASSQRQGGNTIYF. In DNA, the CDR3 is TGTGCCAGCAGCCAAAGACAGGGTGGAAACACCATATATTTT.

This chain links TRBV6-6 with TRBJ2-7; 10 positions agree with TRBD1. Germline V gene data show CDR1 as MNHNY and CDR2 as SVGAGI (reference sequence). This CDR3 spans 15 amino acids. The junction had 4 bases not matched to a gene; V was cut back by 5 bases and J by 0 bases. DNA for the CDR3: TGTGCCAGCAGTAACCGGGACAGGGGCTCCTACGAGCAGTACTTC. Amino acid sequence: CASSNRDRGSYEQYF.

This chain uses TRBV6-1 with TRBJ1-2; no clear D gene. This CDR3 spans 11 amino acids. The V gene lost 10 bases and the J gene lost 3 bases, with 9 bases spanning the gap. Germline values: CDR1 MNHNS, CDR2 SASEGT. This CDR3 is CATKEYYGYTF. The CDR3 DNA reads TGTGCCACCAAGGAGTACTATGGCTACACCTTC.

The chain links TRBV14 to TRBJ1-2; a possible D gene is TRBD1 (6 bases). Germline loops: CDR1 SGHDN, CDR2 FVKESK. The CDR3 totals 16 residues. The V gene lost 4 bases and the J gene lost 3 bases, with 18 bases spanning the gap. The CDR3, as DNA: TGTGCCAGCAGCCGCACCAGTAGTGGGGGCTACTATGGCTACACCTTC. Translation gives CASSRTSSGGYYGYTF.

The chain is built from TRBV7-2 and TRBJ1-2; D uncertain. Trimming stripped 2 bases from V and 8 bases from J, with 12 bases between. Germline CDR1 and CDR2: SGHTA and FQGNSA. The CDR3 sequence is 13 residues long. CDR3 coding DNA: TGTGCCAGCAGCTTATTCGGACGGAAAGGCTACACCTTC. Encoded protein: CASSLFGRKGYTF.

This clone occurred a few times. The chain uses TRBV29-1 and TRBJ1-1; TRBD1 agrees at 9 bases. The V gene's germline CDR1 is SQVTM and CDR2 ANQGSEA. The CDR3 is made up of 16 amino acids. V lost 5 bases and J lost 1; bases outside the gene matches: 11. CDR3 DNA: TGCAGCGTTAAGGCGTTGACAGGGGGTTGGAACACTGAAGCTTTCTTT. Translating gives CSVKALTGGWNTEAFF.